The clone carrying this TCR beta chain was observed a few times. Its antigen is not known. A much larger clone differs by one base, so this may be a read error. The data are from a study of blood T cells in healthy people across ages. Ranging in age from about 6 to 95, the donors were healthy Caucasian individuals from Russia. A second PCR of roughly 7 to 11 cycles used a sample-barcoded 5' primer and a J-beta primer mix. A template-switch adaptor that had 12 random nucleotides put a tag on each cDNA molecule. TCRdb fed the 5' RACE reads into MiXCR, producing one record per CDR3 protein. Seen here are 1.5 million to 2 million distinct CDR3 sequences, 28% observed once, and the top ten hold more than 6%. Study-wide results and limits: Long-lived donors had more naive CD4+ cells and higher diversity than aged donors.

Trimming left V 3 bases short and J 10 bases short, with 13 bases between. The germline gives CDR1 WSHSY, CDR2 SAAADI. The CDR3 loop spans 13 amino acids. Sequencing was done on a sample of blood. V and J are TRBV10-2 and TRBJ2-1, with D maybe TRBD1 (6 bases). The receptor was derived from a woman in her thirties in good health. CDR3 nucleotides: TGCGCCAGCAGTGACAGGGGCTCCTACGAGCAGTTCTTC. Encoded protein: CASSDRGSYEQFF.